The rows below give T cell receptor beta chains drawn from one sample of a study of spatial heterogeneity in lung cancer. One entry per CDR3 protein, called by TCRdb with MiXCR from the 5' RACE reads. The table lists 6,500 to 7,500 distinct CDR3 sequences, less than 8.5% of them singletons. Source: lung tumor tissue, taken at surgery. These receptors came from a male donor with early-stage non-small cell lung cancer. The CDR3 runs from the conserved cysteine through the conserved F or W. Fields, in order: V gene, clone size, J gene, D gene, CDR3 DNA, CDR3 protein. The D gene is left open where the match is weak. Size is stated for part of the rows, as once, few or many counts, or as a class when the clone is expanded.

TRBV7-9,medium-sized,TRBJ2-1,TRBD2,TGTGCCAGCAGCTCTGGCGGGAGTTTCTCCTACAATGAGCAGTTCTTC,CASSSGGSFSYNEQFF
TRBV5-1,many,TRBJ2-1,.,TGCGCCAGCAGCTTGGATTGGGGAGGTGGGCAGTTCTTC,CASSLDWGGGQFF
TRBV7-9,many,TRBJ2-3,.,TGTGCCAGCAGCCAAGCTCCAGAATTAAGGCCTAGAGATACGCAGTATTTT,CASSQAPELRPRDTQYF
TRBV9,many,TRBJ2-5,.,TGTGCCAGCAGCGCTCACCAAGAGACCCAGTACTTC,CASSAHQETQYF
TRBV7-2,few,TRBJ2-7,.,TGTGCCAGCAGCGCCGGACAAAACTACGAGCAGTACTTC,CASSAGQNYEQYF
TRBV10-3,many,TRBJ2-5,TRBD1,TGTGCCATCAAAAGGGACAGGGGTGAGACCCAGTACTTC,CAIKRDRGETQYF
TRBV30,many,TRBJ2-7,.,TGTGCCTGGAGTGTAGGCTCCTACGAGCAGTACTTC,CAWSVGSYEQYF
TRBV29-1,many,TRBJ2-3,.,TGCAGCGTTATCCGGACGCACACAGATACGCAGTATTTT,CSVIRTHTDTQYF
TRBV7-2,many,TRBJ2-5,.,TGTGCCAGCAGCTTTTCGTTAACGGGACGACAAGAGACCCAGTACTTC,CASSFSLTGRQETQYF
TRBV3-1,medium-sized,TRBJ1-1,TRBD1,TGTGCCAGCAGCCCGGGACAGGGGGCTTACACTGAAGCTTTCTTT,CASSPGQGAYTEAFF
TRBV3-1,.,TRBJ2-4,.,TGTGCCAGCAGCCAGTCCGGACAAAAGAGAGACATTCAGTACTTC,CASSQSGQKRDIQYF
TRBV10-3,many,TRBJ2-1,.,TGTGCCATAGGGACCGTATTGGACGCTGAGCAGTTCTTC,CAIGTVLDAEQFF
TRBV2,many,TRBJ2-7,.,TGTGCCAGCAGGTTGAGCAGCGGGCCGGGGCAGTACTTC,CASRLSSGPGQYF
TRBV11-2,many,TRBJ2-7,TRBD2,TGTGCCAGCAGGGCACTAGCGGGGCCACTGGGGCAGTACTTC,CASRALAGPLGQYF
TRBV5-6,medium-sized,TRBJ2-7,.,TGTGCCAGCAGCTATACTCGGCCGAGTCAAGAGCAGTACTTC,CASSYTRPSQEQYF
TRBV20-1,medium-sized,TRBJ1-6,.,TGCAGTGCTAGAGGGGGCGAGGATTCACCCCTCCACTTT,CSARGGEDSPLHF
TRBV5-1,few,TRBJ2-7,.,TGCGCCAGCAGACTGGGAGAATACAAAGACGAGCAGTACTTC,CASRLGEYKDEQYF
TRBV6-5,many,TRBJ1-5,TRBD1,TGTGCCTGCCGGGACAGGGGGCCTCAGCCCCAGCATTTT,CACRDRGPQPQHF
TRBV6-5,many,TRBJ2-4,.,TGTGCCAGCACCAGTGGGGACCTAGCCAAAAACATTCAGTACTTC,CASTSGDLAKNIQYF
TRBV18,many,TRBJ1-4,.,TGTGCCAGCTCACGGCCTCAGGGGATACTGTTTTTT,CASSRPQGILFF
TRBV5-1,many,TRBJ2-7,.,TGCGCCAGCAGCTTGGCCGGGCTTACAAGCTCCTACGAGCAGTACTTC,CASSLAGLTSSYEQYF
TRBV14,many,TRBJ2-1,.,TGTGCCAGCAGCCAAGATGAATCTGATTCCTACAATGAGCAGTTCTTC,CASSQDESDSYNEQFF
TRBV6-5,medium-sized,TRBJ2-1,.,TGTGCCAGCAGGTCGGGGGCTTCCTACAATGAGCAGTTCTTC,CASRSGASYNEQFF
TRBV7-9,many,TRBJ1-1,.,TGTGCCAGCAGCTTAGCAGGGGGAATAGGAGCTTTCTTT,CASSLAGGIGAFF